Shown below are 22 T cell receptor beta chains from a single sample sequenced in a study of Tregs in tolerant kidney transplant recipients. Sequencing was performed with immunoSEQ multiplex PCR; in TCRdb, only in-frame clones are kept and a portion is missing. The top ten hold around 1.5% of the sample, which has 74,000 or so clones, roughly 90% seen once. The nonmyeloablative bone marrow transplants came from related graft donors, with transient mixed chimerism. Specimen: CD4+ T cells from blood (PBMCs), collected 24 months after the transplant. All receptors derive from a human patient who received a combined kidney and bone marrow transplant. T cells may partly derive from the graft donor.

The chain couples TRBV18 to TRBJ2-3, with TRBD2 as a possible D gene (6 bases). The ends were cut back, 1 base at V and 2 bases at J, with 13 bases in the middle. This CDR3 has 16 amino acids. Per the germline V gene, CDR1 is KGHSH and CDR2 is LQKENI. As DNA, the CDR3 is TGTGCCAGCTCACCACACGGCGGGATAATCACAGATACGCAGTATTTT. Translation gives CASSPHGGIITDTQYF.

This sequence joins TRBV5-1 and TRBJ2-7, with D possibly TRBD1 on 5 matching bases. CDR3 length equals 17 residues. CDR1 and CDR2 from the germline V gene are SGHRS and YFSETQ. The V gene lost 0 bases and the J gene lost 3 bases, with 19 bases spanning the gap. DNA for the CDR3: TGCGCCAGCAGCTTGGGGTTAGGTTCGCCAGGGCACTACGAGCAGTACTTC. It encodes CASSLGLGSPGHYEQYF.

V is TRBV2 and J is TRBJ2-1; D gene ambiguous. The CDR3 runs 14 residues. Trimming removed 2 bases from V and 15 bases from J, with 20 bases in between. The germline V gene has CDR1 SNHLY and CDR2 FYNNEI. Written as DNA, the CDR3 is TGTGCCAGCAGTGAACGCTCCTCCCACTCAGGTCCGTTCTTC. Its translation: CASSERSSHSGPFF.

The CDR3 region has the DNA TGTGCCAGCAGCACCCGTCCCCCGCAAGCGGGAGGGGTATTCGGTACGCAGTATTTT. Translating gives CASSTRPPQAGGVFGTQYF. The chain uses TRBV11-2 and TRBJ2-3; TRBD2 matches 10 bases. V dropped 5 bases and J dropped 8; count of bases not matched to a gene: 22. CDR3 size: 19 residues. Germline CDR1 reads SGHAT; CDR2 reads FQNNGV. Full variable domain (missing parts from reference TRBV11-2 and TRBJ2-3): EAGVAQSPRYKIIEKRQSVAFWCNPISGHATLYWYQQILGQGPKLLIQFQNNGVVDDSQLPKDRFSAERLKGVDSTLKIQPAKLEDSAVYLCASSTRPPQAGGVFGTQYFGPGTRLTVL.

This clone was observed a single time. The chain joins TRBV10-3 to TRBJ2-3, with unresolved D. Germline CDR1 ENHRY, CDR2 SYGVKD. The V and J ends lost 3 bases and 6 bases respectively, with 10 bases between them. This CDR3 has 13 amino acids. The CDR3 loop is CAISDTLDDTQYF. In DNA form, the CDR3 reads TGTGCCATCAGTGACACCCTAGATGATACGCAGTATTTT.

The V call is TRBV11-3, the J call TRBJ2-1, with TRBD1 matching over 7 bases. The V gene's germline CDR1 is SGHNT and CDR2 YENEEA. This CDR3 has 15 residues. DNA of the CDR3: TGTGCGAGCCTCTCGGGGCAGGGGGTTTACAATGAGCAGTTCTTC. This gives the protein CASLSGQGVYNEQFF.

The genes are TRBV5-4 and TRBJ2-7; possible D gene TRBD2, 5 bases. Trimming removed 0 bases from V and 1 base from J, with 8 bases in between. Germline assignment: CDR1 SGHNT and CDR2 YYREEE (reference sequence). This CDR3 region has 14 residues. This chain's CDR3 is CASSLEAESYEQYF. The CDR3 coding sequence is TGTGCCAGCAGCTTGGAAGCGGAGTCCTACGAGCAGTACTTC. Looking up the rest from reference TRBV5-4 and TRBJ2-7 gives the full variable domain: ETGVTQSPTHLIKTRGQQVTLRCSSQSGHNTVSWYQQALGQGPQFIFQYYREEENGRGNFPPRFSGLQFPNYSSELNVNALELDDSALYLCASSLEAESYEQYFGPGTRLTVT.

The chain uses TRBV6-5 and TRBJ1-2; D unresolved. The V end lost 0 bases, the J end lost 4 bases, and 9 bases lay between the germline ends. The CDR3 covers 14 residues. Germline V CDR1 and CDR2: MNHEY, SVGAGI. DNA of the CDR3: TGTGCCAGCAGTTACTCGGGTAGCGGCTATGGCTACACCTTC. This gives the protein CASSYSGSGYGYTF.

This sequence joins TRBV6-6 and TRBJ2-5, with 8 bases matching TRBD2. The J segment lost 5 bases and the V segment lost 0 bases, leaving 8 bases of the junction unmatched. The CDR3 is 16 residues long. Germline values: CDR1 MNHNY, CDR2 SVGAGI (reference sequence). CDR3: CASSYSILAVGETQYF. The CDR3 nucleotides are TGTGCCAGCAGTTACTCGATACTAGCGGTAGGGGAGACCCAGTACTTC.

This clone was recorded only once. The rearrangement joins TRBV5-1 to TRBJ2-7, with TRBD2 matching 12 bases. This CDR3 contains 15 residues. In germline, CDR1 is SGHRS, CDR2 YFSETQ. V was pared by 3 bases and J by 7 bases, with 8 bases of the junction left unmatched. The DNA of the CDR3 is TGCGCCAGCAGCTCGGGGACTAGCGGGCACCGGGAGCAGTACTTC. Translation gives CASSSGTSGHREQYF.

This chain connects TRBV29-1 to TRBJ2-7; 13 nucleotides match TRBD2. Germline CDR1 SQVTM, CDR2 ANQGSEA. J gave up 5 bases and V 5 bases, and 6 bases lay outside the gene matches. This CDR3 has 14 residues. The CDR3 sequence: CSVPGLAGSNEQYF. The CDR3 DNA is TGCAGCGTTCCGGGACTAGCGGGGTCTAACGAGCAGTACTTC.

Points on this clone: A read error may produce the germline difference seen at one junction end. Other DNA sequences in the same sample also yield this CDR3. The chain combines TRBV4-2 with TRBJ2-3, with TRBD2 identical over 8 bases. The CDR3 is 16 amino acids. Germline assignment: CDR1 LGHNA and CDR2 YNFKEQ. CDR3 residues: CASSPLLAGGTDTQYF. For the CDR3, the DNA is TGTGCCAGCAGCCCCCTACTGGCGGGAGGCACAGATACGCAGTACTTT.

The CDR3 coding sequence is TGCGCCAGCAGCTTTACGGGGACTAACTATGGCTACACCTTC. It translates to CASSFTGTNYGYTF. The chain recombines TRBV5-1 with TRBJ1-2; D gene unclear. Germline-derived CDR1 and CDR2 are SGHRS and YFSETQ. The V gene lost 2 bases and the J gene lost 0 bases, with 8 bases spanning the gap. This CDR3 spans 14 amino acids. Drawing the rest from reference TRBV5-1 and TRBJ1-2, the complete variable domain is KAGVTQTPRYLIKTRGQQVTLSCSPISGHRSVSWYQQTPGQGLQFLFEYFSETQRNKGNFPGRFSGRQFSNSRSEMNVSTLELGDSALYLCASSFTGTNYGYTFGSGTRLTVV.

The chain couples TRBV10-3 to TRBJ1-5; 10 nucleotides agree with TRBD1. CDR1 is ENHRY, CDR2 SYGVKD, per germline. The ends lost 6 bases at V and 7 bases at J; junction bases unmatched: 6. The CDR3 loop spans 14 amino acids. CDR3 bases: TGTGCCATCAGACGACAGGGGGCTGAGCAGCCCCAGCATTTT. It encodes CAIRRQGAEQPQHF.

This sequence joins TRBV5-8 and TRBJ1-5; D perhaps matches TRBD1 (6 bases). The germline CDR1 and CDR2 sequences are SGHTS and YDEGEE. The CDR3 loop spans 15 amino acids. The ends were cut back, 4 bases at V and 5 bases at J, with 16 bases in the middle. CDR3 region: CASSGGQSWDQPQHF. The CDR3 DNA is TGTGCCAGCAGCGGCGGACAGTCCTGGGATCAGCCCCAGCATTTT. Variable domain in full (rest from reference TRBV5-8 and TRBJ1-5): EAGVTQSPTHLIKTRGQQATLRCSPISGHTSVYWYQQALGLGLQFLLWYDEGEERNRGNFPPRFSGRQFPNYSSELNVNALELEDSALYLCASSGGQSWDQPQHFGDGTRLSIL.

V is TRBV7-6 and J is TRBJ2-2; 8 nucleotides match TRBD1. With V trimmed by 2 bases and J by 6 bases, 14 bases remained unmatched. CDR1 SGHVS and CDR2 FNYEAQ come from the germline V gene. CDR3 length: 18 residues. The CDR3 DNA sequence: TGTGCCAGCAGCTTAAAACCCCCGGGACAGGTCCGGGCCGGGGAGCTGTTTTTT. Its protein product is CASSLKPPGQVRAGELFF.

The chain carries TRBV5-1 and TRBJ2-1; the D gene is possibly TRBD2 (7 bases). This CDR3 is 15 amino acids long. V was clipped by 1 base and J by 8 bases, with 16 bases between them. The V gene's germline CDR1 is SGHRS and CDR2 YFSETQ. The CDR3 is CASSLLGGLLDEQFF. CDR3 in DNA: TGCGCCAGCAGCTTGTTGGGGGGGCTTTTAGATGAGCAGTTCTTC.

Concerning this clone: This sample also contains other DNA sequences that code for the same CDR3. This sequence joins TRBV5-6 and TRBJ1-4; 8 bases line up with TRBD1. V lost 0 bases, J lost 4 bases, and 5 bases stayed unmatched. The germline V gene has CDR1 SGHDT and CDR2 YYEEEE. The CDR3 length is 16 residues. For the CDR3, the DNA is TGTGCCAGCAGCTTGGAAAGGGACAGGTATAATGAAAAACTGTTTTTT. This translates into CASSLERDRYNEKLFF.

The CDR3 DNA follows: TGTGCCAGCAGCCAACGACAGGTAGAAAAACTGTTTTTT. Its protein product is CASSQRQVEKLFF. This rearrangement joins TRBV4-2 to TRBJ1-4; D possibly corresponds to TRBD1 (6 bases). Germline V gene sequence: CDR1 LGHNA, CDR2 YNFKEQ. With 2 bases removed from V and 8 bases from J, the gap between germline ends came to 9 bases. CDR3 length equals 13 residues.

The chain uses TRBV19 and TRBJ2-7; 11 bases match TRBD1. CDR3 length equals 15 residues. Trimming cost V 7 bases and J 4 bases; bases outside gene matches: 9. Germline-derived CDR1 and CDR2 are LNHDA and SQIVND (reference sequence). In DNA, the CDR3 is TGTGCCAGTAAGGCCTCCGGACAGGGGGCGTACGAGCAGTACTTC. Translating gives CASKASGQGAYEQYF.

The CDR3: CATSSGQSTGELFF. DNA of the CDR3: TGTGCCACCAGCAGCGGACAGAGCACCGGGGAGCTGTTTTTT. The chain couples TRBV15 to TRBJ2-2; TRBD1 is a possible D gene (6 bases). V was pared by 3 bases and J by 4 bases, with 9 bases between. The CDR3 has 14 amino acids. Germline loops: CDR1 LNHNV, CDR2 YYDKDF (reference sequence).

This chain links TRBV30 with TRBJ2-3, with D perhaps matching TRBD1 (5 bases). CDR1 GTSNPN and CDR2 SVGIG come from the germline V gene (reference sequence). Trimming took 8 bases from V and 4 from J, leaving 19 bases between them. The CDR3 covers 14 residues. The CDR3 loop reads CAIRRGARSDTQYF. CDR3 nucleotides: TGTGCCATAAGAAGGGGCGCCCGATCAGATACGCAGTATTTT.